What follows describes a single T cell receptor beta chain. This entry comes from a study of PD-L1 blockade in urothelial cancer. Turning to the study itself: At 3 weeks after treatment start (second dose) and again at 6 weeks, blood was analyzed.

Some clones are missing from TCRdb's copy, which holds only in-frame ones; the method was immunoSEQ multiplex PCR. The sample contains almost 90,000 clones, around 84% of which appear only once. The time point is: pretreatment peripheral blood. The clonotype originates from a man aged 55 to 70 with urothelial cancer. The input for sequencing was PBMCs, taken around atezolizumab (anti-PD-L1) treatment.

CDR3: CASTSPSGAMSYTF. The CDR3 bases are TGTGCCAGCACCTCACCTTCTGGGGCTATGAGCTACACCTTC. V and J are TRBV6-1 and TRBJ1-2; TRBD1 might be the D (5 bases). Germline CDR1 and CDR2: MNHNS and SASEGT. Trimming stripped 7 bases from V and 9 bases from J, with 21 bases between. This CDR3 region has 14 residues.